Listed below are T cell receptor beta chains from one sample, sequenced in a study of T cells in Graves' hyperthyroidism and ophthalmopathy. A single record per CDR3 protein comes from TCRdb applying MiXCR to the multiplex PCR reads. Among roughly 300,000 distinct CDR3 sequences listed, around a sixth were seen once. Sequencing was carried out using blood. These receptors were collected from a woman aged 50 to 60 with Graves' hyperthyroidism. The CDR3 runs from the conserved cysteine through the conserved F or W. D genes are given only for firm matches. Some rows have no size entry. The others give once, few or many, or a class for an expanded clone.

d_call	v_call	j_call	clone_size	cdr3_aa	cdr3_nt
.	TRBV29-1	TRBJ1-4	few	CSVGKERNEKLFF	TGCAGCGTTGGGAAAGAGCGGAATGAAAAACTGTTTTTT
.	TRBV6-1	TRBJ1-1	few	CASSVVENTEAFF	TGTGCCAGCAGTGTGGTGGAAAACACTGAAGCTTTCTTT
.	TRBV12-3/TRBV12-4	TRBJ1-1	few	CASLPPGMNTEAFF	TGTGCCAGCCTCCCGCCTGGGATGAACACTGAAGCTTTCTTT
.	TRBV20-1	TRBJ2-7	many	CSGGRPSSYEQYF	TGCAGTGGGGGACGTCCTAGCTCCTACGAGCAGTACTTC
.	TRBV6-2/TRBV6-3	TRBJ1-1	.	CASSGPTEAFF	TGTGCCAGCAGTGGTCCCACTGAAGCTTTCTTT
TRBD1	TRBV28	TRBJ1-2	few	CASSSQRTGDYGYTF	TGTGCCAGCAGTTCCCAGAGGACAGGAGACTATGGCTACACCTTC
.	TRBV7-8	TRBJ1-6	few	CASSLALNSPLHF	TGTGCCAGCAGCTTAGCACTTAATTCACCCCTCCACTTT
.	TRBV7-9	TRBJ2-2	many	CASSTDSNTGELFF	TGTGCCAGCAGCACGGACAGTAACACCGGGGAGCTGTTTTTT
TRBD2	TRBV7-3	TRBJ2-1	few	CASSFLWTSGYNEQFF	TGTGCCAGCAGCTTCCTATGGACTAGCGGGTACAATGAGCAGTTCTTC
TRBD2	TRBV7-8	TRBJ2-5	many	CASSSSRGREETQYF	TGTGCCAGCAGCTCGTCGCGGGGGAGAGAAGAGACCCAGTACTTC
.	TRBV6-2/TRBV6-3	TRBJ1-5	many	CASQQNPPQGNQPQHF	TGTGCCAGTCAGCAGAATCCTCCTCAGGGCAATCAGCCCCAGCATTTT
.	TRBV5-1	TRBJ1-2	.	CTSSLAQPYGYTF	TGCACCAGCAGCTTGGCCCAACCGTATGGCTACACCTTC
.	TRBV20-1	TRBJ2-3	many	CSASGGTYTDTQYF	TGCAGTGCTAGTGGGGGAACCTACACAGATACGCAGTATTTT
.	TRBV2	TRBJ2-7	.	CASRVDSLPSYEQYF	TGTGCCAGCAGGGTTGACAGCTTACCCTCCTACGAGCAGTACTTC
.	TRBV15	TRBJ1-1	few	CATSSGAGLNTEAFF	TGTGCCACCAGCAGCGGAGCAGGGCTGAACACTGAAGCTTTCTTT
.	TRBV7-9	TRBJ2-4	many	CASSLIDIQYF	TGTGCCAGCAGCTTAATAGACATTCAGTACTTC
.	TRBV7-9	TRBJ1-1	.	CASISRDTTSKVIGAFF	TGTGCCAGCATCTCTCGGGACACCACGTCCAAAGTTATCGGAGCTTTCTTT
TRBD2	TRBV28	TRBJ2-5	many	CASSPQGLVAGASTETQYF	TGTGCCAGCAGCCCCCAGGGGTTGGTAGCGGGAGCTTCTACCGAGACCCAGTACTTC
.	TRBV2	TRBJ2-4	.	CASSEYGGPNLAKNIQYF	TGTGCCAGCAGTGAATATGGGGGGCCGAATCTAGCCAAAAACATTCAGTACTTC
.	TRBV7-9	TRBJ1-2	few	CASSYGTDYGYTF	TGTGCCAGCAGCTACGGGACCGACTATGGCTACACCTTC
.	TRBV12-3/TRBV12-4	TRBJ1-6	few	CASSLAGGRSPLHF	TGTGCCAGCAGTTTGGCCGGGGGACGTTCACCCCTCCACTTT
TRBD2	TRBV28	TRBJ2-1	.	CASKASGRSWNEQFF	TGTGCCAGCAAGGCTAGCGGGAGGTCTTGGAATGAGCAGTTCTTC
.	TRBV20-1	TRBJ2-1	few	CSARDPYRGGYNEQFF	TGCAGTGCTAGAGACCCCTATAGGGGAGGATACAATGAGCAGTTCTTC
.	TRBV6-5	TRBJ2-5	many	CASSYHRGGSIGKETQYF	TGTGCCAGCAGTTACCACAGAGGTGGGAGTATTGGCAAGGAGACCCAGTACTTC
.	TRBV11-2	TRBJ2-3	many	CASTLSPITDTQYF	TGTGCCAGCACCCTTAGCCCTATCACAGATACGCAGTATTTT
.	TRBV5-1	TRBJ2-1	.	CASSLDGLGLAWSEQFF	TGCGCCAGCAGCTTGGATGGGTTGGGACTCGCCTGGAGTGAGCAGTTCTTC
TRBD2	TRBV20-1	TRBJ2-2	once	CSARPGTSGISTGELFF	TGCAGTGCCAGACCCGGGACTAGCGGGATCTCGACCGGGGAGCTGTTTTTT
.	TRBV3-1	TRBJ2-2	many	CASSQSTGELFF	TGTGCCAGCAGCCAATCGACCGGGGAGCTGTTTTTT
.	TRBV12-3/TRBV12-4	TRBJ2-4	few	CASSLGTSKNIQYF	TGTGCCAGCAGTCTCGGAACTAGCAAAAACATTCAGTACTTC
.	TRBV4-1	TRBJ2-5	few	CASSQDTGRETQYF	TGCGCCAGCAGCCAAGATACAGGTCGAGAGACCCAGTACTTC
.	TRBV2	TRBJ1-1	many	CASNQNTEAFF	TGTGCCAGCAACCAGAACACTGAAGCTTTCTTT
.	TRBV5-1	TRBJ1-2	.	CASSLEGTRSYTF	TGCGCCAGCAGCTTGGAAGGGACGCGAAGCTACACCTTC
TRBD1	TRBV27	TRBJ2-2	many	CASSTYGTGGVGELFF	TGTGCCAGCAGCACCTACGGGACAGGGGGTGTGGGGGAGCTGTTTTTT
TRBD2	TRBV4-2	TRBJ2-2	few	CASSQDPSGGLTPGELFF	TGTGCCAGCAGCCAAGATCCTAGCGGGGGGCTAACCCCCGGGGAGCTGTTTTTT
TRBD1	TRBV9	TRBJ2-5	once	CASSVGTGKETQYF	TGTGCCAGCAGCGTAGGGACAGGGAAAGAGACCCAGTACTTC
TRBD1	TRBV20-1	TRBJ2-4	few	CSAGVQGTGNIQYF	TGCAGTGCTGGGGTACAGGGGACGGGAAACATTCAGTACTTC
.	TRBV27	TRBJ2-1	many	CASSLGAYFSGGYNEQFF	TGTGCCAGCAGTTTAGGGGCGTACTTTAGCGGAGGCTACAATGAGCAGTTCTTC
TRBD1	TRBV7-9	TRBJ2-2	few	CASSSHPDTGQGNTGELFF	TGTGCCAGCAGCTCCCACCCGGATACGGGACAGGGGAACACCGGGGAGCTGTTTTTT
.	TRBV14	TRBJ1-1	.	CASSPVGRPAEAFF	TGTGCCAGCAGCCCAGTTGGTCGGCCAGCTGAAGCTTTCTTT
.	TRBV2	TRBJ2-3	many	CASTEVGWGTDTQYF	TGTGCCAGCACTGAAGTAGGGTGGGGCACAGATACGCAGTATTTT
.	TRBV11-1	TRBJ2-5	few	CASSQNMETQYF	TGTGCCAGCAGCCAAAATATGGAGACCCAGTACTTC
TRBD2	TRBV7-2	TRBJ2-1	many	CASSETRIAGEQFF	TGTGCCAGCAGCGAAACTCGTATAGCGGGTGAGCAGTTCTTC